This passage covers 5 T cell receptor beta chains from one sample sequenced in a study of technical replicates of blood from a few donors (dated 2017 in TCRdb). The library was obtained by the immunoSEQ multiplex PCR assay. TCRdb holds this immuneACCESS table with in-frame rearrangements only. Some clones are missing; in checked studies, unresolved V genes explain under half, and the rest has no known cause. The sample data list fewer than 85,000 clones, and 85% to 95% of these were observed just once. Approximately 0.27% of the sample belongs to the ten largest clones. Sequenced input: T cells isolated from PBMCs. These receptor sequences come from a human donor in good health.

The CDR3 DNA is TGTGCCACCATTAAAGCTAATGAGCAGTTCTTC. It codes for CATIKANEQFF. The chain uses TRBV6-6 and TRBJ2-1, with no clear D. V was cut by 10 bases and J by 7 bases, with 11 bases left in between. Germline V gene lookup returns CDR1 MNHNY and CDR2 SVGAGI (reference sequence). This CDR3 spans 11 amino acids.

V is TRBV4-1 and J is TRBJ1-5; 7 bases agree with TRBD1. V shed 5 bases, J shed 8 bases, and the junction held 9 bases outside the gene matches. Germline-derived CDR1 and CDR2 are MGHRA and YSYEKL. The CDR3 loop spans 14 amino acids. CDR3 DNA: TGCGCCAGCAGCGTCACAGGGGCGGTGGAGCCCCAGCATTTT. Amino acids: CASSVTGAVEPQHF.

V is TRBV7-9 and J is TRBJ1-3; weak D call: TRBD1 (6 bases). V shed 5 bases and J shed 2 bases, with 13 bases lying between them. The CDR3 contains 15 residues. Germline assignment: CDR1 SEHNR and CDR2 FQNEAQ (reference sequence). CDR3 region: CASSQTGLAGNTIYF. The CDR3 nucleotides are TGTGCCAGCAGCCAGACAGGTTTGGCTGGAAACACCATATATTTT.

The chain carries TRBV13 and TRBJ2-3, with D possibly being TRBD1 (5 bases). This CDR3 has 14 residues. Per germline, CDR1 PRHDT and CDR2 FYEKMQ (reference sequence). V lost 5 bases, J lost 1 base, and 10 bases lay in between. In DNA form, the CDR3 reads TGTGCCAGCAGCCAAGGGGTGGGCACAGATACGCAGTATTTT. Translation gives CASSQGVGTDTQYF.

The V gene is TRBV18, the J gene TRBJ2-7; possibly TRBD2 for D (6 bases). Germline V gives CDR1 KGHSH, CDR2 LQKENI. Between the trimmed V and J ends, which lost 4 bases and 3 bases, there was a span of 13 bases. CDR3 length: 14 amino acids. For the CDR3, the DNA is TGTGCCAGCTCACTAGCCGGGACTCTCTACGAGCAGTACTTC. Translation: CASSLAGTLYEQYF.